Following are 2 T cell receptor beta chains from one sample sequenced in a study of T cell responses to AZD1222 COVID-19 vaccine (dated by TCRdb to the early 2020s). The library was made by the immunoSEQ multiplex PCR assay. TCRdb limited this immuneACCESS table to in-frame rearrangements with V and J called. A share of clones is missing; checked studies link under half to unresolved V genes, and the rest is unexplained. This sample lists about 200,000 clones; almost 90% were detected once. Together, the top ten hold approximately 8% of the sample. Explained via the paper, the time point label denotes: baseline before first vaccination. Sequences were derived from peripheral blood, sampled on day 0 of AZD1222 vaccination. All receptors come from an adult in good health.

The chain combines TRBV2 with TRBJ2-7; no firm D call. Germline CDR1 reads SNHLY; CDR2 reads FYNNEI. The CDR3 consists of 14 residues. Trimming removed 10 bases at V and 1 base at J, with 17 bases between. The DNA of the CDR3 is TGTGCCACAGCGTCGGGTGACGGTTCCTACGAGCAGTACTTC. This translates into CATASGDGSYEQYF.

The chain combines TRBV15 with TRBJ2-1; D gene uncertain. The germline V and J ends were trimmed by 0 bases and 10 bases, with 10 bases remaining between them. CDR3 length: 13 amino acids. The V gene's germline CDR1 is LNHNV and CDR2 YYDKDF (reference sequence). The CDR3 sequence: CATSRDLAHEQFF. The CDR3 nucleotides are TGTGCCACCAGCAGAGATCTGGCGCACGAGCAGTTCTTC.